The present T cell receptor (beta chain) was sequenced within a study of blood T cell repertoires in COVID-19. On the study more broadly: The samples span acute and convalescent COVID-19 from the United States, Italy and Spain.

This clone was recorded many times. Trimming cost V 3 bases and J 1 base; bases outside gene matches: 11. Germline V gene sequence: CDR1 SNHLY, CDR2 FYNNEI. This CDR3 is 17 amino acids long. Under the authors' procedure: From reference gene primer amplification, estimates of nucleated cell counts were derived. Profiled with immunoSEQ multiplex PCR; TCRdb holds only in-frame clones, not every one. D and trimming were read from the DNA, whereas the V and J calls and clone size are those reported in that table. The data hold under 300,000 clones, with 65% to 85% observed a single time. This clonotype originated in a human donor in a cohort sampled during active COVID-19. Source material: peripheral blood. The genes are TRBV2 and TRBJ1-1; 7 bases are a match to TRBD1. CDR3 nucleotide sequence: TGTGCCAGCAGTGAGCCTAACCCCAGGGGGGCGAACACTGAAGCTTTCTTT. It is translated as CASSEPNPRGANTEAFF.